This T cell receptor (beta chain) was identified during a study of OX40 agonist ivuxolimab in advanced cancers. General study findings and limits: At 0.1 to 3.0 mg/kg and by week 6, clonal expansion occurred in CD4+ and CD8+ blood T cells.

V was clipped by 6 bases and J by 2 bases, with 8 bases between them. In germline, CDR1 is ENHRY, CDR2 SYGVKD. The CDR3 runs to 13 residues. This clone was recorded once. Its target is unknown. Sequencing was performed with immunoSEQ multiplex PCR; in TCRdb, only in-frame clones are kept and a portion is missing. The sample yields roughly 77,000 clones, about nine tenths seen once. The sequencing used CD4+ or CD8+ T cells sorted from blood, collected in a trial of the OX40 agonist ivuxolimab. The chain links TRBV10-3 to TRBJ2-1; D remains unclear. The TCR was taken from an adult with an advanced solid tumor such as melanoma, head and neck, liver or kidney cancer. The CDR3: CAIRGLTYNEQFF. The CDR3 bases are TGTGCCATCAGGGGTCTTACCTACAATGAGCAGTTCTTC.